One and the same sample provided the 32 T cell receptor beta chains below, sequenced in a study of blood T cell repertoires in COVID-19. Libraries were prepared by immunoSEQ multiplex PCR; TCRdb keeps only in-frame clonotypes and omits some of them. The data hold fewer than 90,000 clones, with around four fifths observed a single time. The sample comprised peripheral blood. The receptor set was obtained from a man in his sixties with COVID-19, enrolled during active disease.

The rearrangement uses TRBV3-1 (or the pseudogene TRBV3-2) and TRBJ1-4, with unresolved D. The V gene's germline CDR1 is LGHDT and CDR2 YNNKEL (reference sequence). The ends were cut back, 4 bases at V and 8 bases at J, with 14 bases in the middle. The length of the CDR3 is 14 residues. CDR3 region: CASSPREKREKLFF. The CDR3 nucleotides are TGTGCCAGCAGCCCCCGGGAGAAGAGGGAAAAACTGTTTTTT.

The chain is built from TRBV3-1 (or the pseudogene TRBV3-2) and TRBJ2-7, with 8 positions matching TRBD1. Germline CDR1 reads LGHDT; CDR2 reads YNNKEL (reference sequence). CDR3 length: 14 residues. The ends lost 4 bases at V and 7 bases at J; junction bases unmatched: 9. CDR3 coding DNA: TGTGCCAGCAGCCTCCGGACAGGGCTGAGGGAGCAGTACTTC. Protein product: CASSLRTGLREQYF.

For the CDR3, the DNA is TGCGCCAGCAGCTACGGACAGGCCTATGGCTACACCTTC. As protein: CASSYGQAYGYTF. The chain employs TRBV5-1 and TRBJ1-2; 7 nucleotides line up with TRBD1. V trimming: 3 bases; J trimming: 4 bases; junction bases outside the gene matches: 3. The CDR3 has 13 residues. Germline CDR1 and CDR2: SGHRS and YFSETQ. The full variable domain, completed using reference TRBV5-1 and TRBJ1-2, is KAGVTQTPRYLIKTRGQQVTLSCSPISGHRSVSWYQQTPGQGLQFLFEYFSETQRNKGNFPGRFSGRQFSNSRSEMNVSTLELGDSALYLCASSYGQAYGYTFGSGTRLTVV.

The V call is TRBV7-3, the J call TRBJ2-1; D possibly corresponds to TRBD1 (5 bases). The V gene's germline CDR1 is SGHTA and CDR2 FQGTGA. CDR3 length: 14 residues. V dropped 1 base and J dropped 10 bases, with 14 bases sitting between them. The CDR3 DNA is TGTGCCAGCAGCTTAAAAGGGGCGGATGGGGAGCAGTTCTTC. Protein sequence: CASSLKGADGEQFF. The complete variable domain, with remaining parts taken from reference TRBV7-3 and TRBJ2-1, reads GAGVSQTPSNKVTEKGKYVELRCDPISGHTALYWYRQSLGQGPEFLIYFQGTGAADDSGLPNDRFFAVRPEGSVSTLKIQRTERGDSAVYLCASSLKGADGEQFFGPGTRLTVL.

This chain links TRBV24-1 with TRBJ2-3, with unresolved D. With 3 bases removed from V and 6 bases from J, the gap between germline ends came to 12 bases. The CDR3 is made up of 14 amino acids. Germline V gives CDR1 KGHDR, CDR2 SFDVKD. CDR3 sequence: CATSDPFFSDTQYF. The CDR3 coding sequence is TGTGCCACCAGTGATCCTTTTTTCTCGGATACGCAGTATTTT.

This chain uses TRBV7-6 with TRBJ2-7; maybe TRBD1 (7 bases). This CDR3 comprises 15 residues. The germline V and J ends were trimmed by 5 bases and 3 bases, with 17 bases remaining between them. The germline CDR1 and CDR2 sequences are SGHVS and FNYEAQ. The CDR3: CASSRTIRGDYEQYF. The CDR3 DNA sequence: TGTGCCAGCAGCCGCACTATCAGGGGGGACTACGAGCAGTACTTC.

In its sample, this clone was seen a few times. This chain joins TRBV10-3 and TRBJ2-3, with 8 positions matching TRBD2. V was clipped by 8 bases and J by 14 bases; unmatched bases: 15. Germline-derived CDR1 and CDR2 are ENHRY and SYGVKD. The length of the CDR3 is 13 residues. Here the CDR3 reads CAIQPLTGGHRYF. In DNA form, the CDR3 reads TGTGCCATCCAGCCCTTAACGGGAGGGCATCGGTATTTT.

The chain recombines TRBV9 with TRBJ2-7, with 13 bases that match TRBD2. Germline V CDR1 and CDR2: SGDLS, YYNGEE. The CDR3 spans 16 residues. Trimming removed 0 bases from V and 4 bases from J; junction bases left unmatched: 4. The chain's CDR3 is CASSVVGTSGTYEQYF. In nucleotides, the CDR3 is TGTGCCAGCAGCGTAGTCGGGACTAGCGGGACATACGAGCAGTACTTC.

The V call is TRBV6-5, the J call TRBJ2-7; no clear D gene. V shed 2 bases and J shed 1 base, with 9 bases lying between them. The germline CDR1 and CDR2 sequences are MNHEY and SVGAGI. The length of the CDR3 is 14 residues. The CDR3 nucleotides read TGTGCCAGCAGTTACGGGCAGTGGTCCTACGAGCAGTACTTC. It translates to CASSYGQWSYEQYF.

This chain joins TRBV5-6 and TRBJ1-1; possible D gene TRBD1, 5 bases. The CDR3 sequence is 13 residues long. CDR1 is SGHDT and CDR2 is YYEEEE in the germline V gene. Trimming removed 0 bases from V and 4 bases from J, with 7 bases in between. CDR3 bases: TGTGCCAGCAGCTTGGCAGGGATCACTGAAGCTTTCTTT. Translation: CASSLAGITEAFF.

The CDR3 protein is CASSLVVAGDDTGELFF. The CDR3 nucleotides are TGTGCCAGCAGCTTGGTGGTAGCGGGAGACGACACCGGGGAGCTGTTTTTT. The chain links TRBV5-6 to TRBJ2-2; 9 nucleotides match TRBD2. This CDR3 comprises 17 residues. With 0 bases clipped from V and 3 bases from J, the junction kept 6 bases outside the gene matches. The V gene's germline CDR1 is SGHDT and CDR2 YYEEEE.

The chain has TRBV29-1 and TRBJ2-7, with TRBD2 as a possible D gene (6 bases). Germline CDR1 SQVTM, CDR2 ANQGSEA. The V gene lost 4 bases and the J gene lost 9 bases, with 16 bases spanning the gap. CDR3 length equals 12 residues. The CDR3 loop reads CSVARETGRQYF. The CDR3 DNA sequence: TGCAGCGTTGCAAGAGAAACCGGGAGGCAGTACTTC.

This clone was seen a handful of times. The V gene is TRBV5-4, the J gene TRBJ2-7, with TRBD2 matching 9 bases. The CDR3 is 17 residues long. Germline trimming cut 4 bases from V and 7 bases from J; bases unmatched to any gene: 18. CDR1 SGHNT and CDR2 YYREEE come from the germline V gene (reference sequence). CDR3: CASSPGGAAGGPREQYF. The CDR3 DNA reads as TGTGCCAGCAGCCCAGGGGGTGCGGCGGGAGGGCCGAGGGAGCAGTACTTC.

The chain couples TRBV5-6 to TRBJ1-2; weak D call: TRBD1 (6 bases). The CDR3 loop spans 15 amino acids. Per the germline V gene, CDR1 is SGHDT and CDR2 is YYEEEE. V dropped 3 bases and J dropped 6 bases, with 18 bases sitting between them. CDR3 coding DNA: TGTGCCAGCAGCTCCCCGGACAGACATTATAATGGCTACACCTTC. Amino acids: CASSSPDRHYNGYTF.

The V gene is TRBV2, the J gene TRBJ1-2; the D gene is possibly TRBD1 (6 bases). CDR1 SNHLY and CDR2 FYNNEI come from the germline V gene. V dropped 10 bases and J dropped 7 bases, with 22 bases sitting between them. The CDR3 is made up of 14 amino acids. The CDR3 coding sequence is TGTGCCACTGGGACACTCAGTGCCGCGAGTGGCTACACCTTC. This translates into CATGTLSAASGYTF. Combining the CDR3 with reference TRBV2 and TRBJ1-2 gives the whole variable domain EPEVTQTPSHQVTQMGQEVILRCVPISNHLYFYWYRQILGQKVEFLVSFYNNEISEKSEIFDDQFSVERPDGSNFTLKIRSTKLEDSAMYFCATGTLSAASGYTFGSGTRLTVV.

The J gene is TRBJ2-2, the V gene TRBV24-1; 7 bases line up with TRBD2. The germline CDR1 and CDR2 sequences are KGHDR and SFDVKD. With V trimmed by 4 bases and J by 6 bases, 13 bases remained unmatched. This CDR3 has 17 residues. CDR3: CATSDPQGREKAGELFF. CDR3 nucleotide sequence: TGTGCCACCAGTGACCCCCAAGGGAGGGAAAAGGCCGGGGAGCTGTTTTTT.

The chain employs TRBV7-9 and TRBJ2-3, with D perhaps TRBD2 (6 bases). CDR1 is SEHNR and CDR2 is FQNEAQ in the germline V gene (reference sequence). Trimming took 7 bases from V and 0 from J, leaving 11 bases between them. The CDR3 covers 14 residues. CDR3 region: CASIRGGSTDTQYF. CDR3 coding DNA: TGTGCCAGCATTAGGGGAGGAAGCACAGATACGCAGTATTTT.

The chain carries TRBV6-4 and TRBJ2-2, with 8 bases aligning to TRBD2. CDR1 is MRHNA and CDR2 is SNTAGT in the germline V gene. The CDR3 is 14 amino acids. With V trimmed by 5 bases and J by 7 bases, 6 bases remained unmatched. The CDR3 loop is CASSRLAWGGELFF. CDR3 DNA: TGTGCCAGCAGTCGACTAGCGTGGGGCGGGGAGCTGTTTTTT.

The rearrangement uses TRBV28 and TRBJ1-6; D is uncertain. CDR1 and CDR2 from the germline V gene are MDHEN and SYDVKM. The length of the CDR3 is 13 residues. V was pared by 2 bases and J by 4 bases, with 3 bases between. This chain's CDR3 is CASSLQYNSPLHF. Here the CDR3 DNA reads TGTGCCAGCAGTTTACAATATAATTCACCCCTCCACTTT.

Of note for this clone: Mismatch with germline at one junction end may stem from a read error. The rearrangement uses TRBV10-3 and TRBJ1-1; the D gene is possibly TRBD1 (5 bases). Germline V gene sequence: CDR1 ENHRY, CDR2 SYGVKD. This CDR3 region has 15 residues. CDR3 residues: CAIRELRGDHTEAFF. The CDR3 bases are TGTGCCATCAGGGAGTTGCGGGGGGATCACACTGAAGCTTTCTTT.

The J gene is TRBJ1-1, the V gene TRBV5-6; D possibly corresponds to TRBD1 (5 bases). The germline gives CDR1 SGHDT, CDR2 YYEEEE. V lost 3 bases, J lost 1 base, and 13 bases lay in between. This CDR3 comprises 15 residues. As DNA, the CDR3 is TGTGCCAGCAGCTCCTCAGGGAGGGGGAACACTGAAGCTTTCTTT. Amino acids: CASSSSGRGNTEAFF.

As DNA, the CDR3 is TGTGCCAGCAGCCGAATGACTTCTACGGCAGAGACCCAGTACTTC. Translated, it gives CASSRMTSTAETQYF. The genes are TRBV3-1 (or the pseudogene TRBV3-2) and TRBJ2-5; no clear D gene. With 4 bases removed from V and 4 bases from J, the gap between germline ends came to 16 bases. This CDR3 comprises 15 residues. Germline CDR1 is LGHDT and CDR2 is YNNKEL (reference sequence).

J is TRBJ2-1 and V is TRBV11-2, with 9 bases lining up with TRBD1. CDR3 length equals 17 residues. Germline V lookup: CDR1 SGHAT, CDR2 FQNNGV. Germline trimming cut 1 base from V and 4 bases from J; bases unmatched to any gene: 8. CDR3 amino acids: CASSLGRSGTGYNEQFF. Here the CDR3 DNA reads TGTGCCAGCAGCTTAGGCAGGTCCGGGACAGGGTACAATGAGCAGTTCTTC.

J is TRBJ2-3 and V is TRBV6-5; D possibly corresponds to TRBD2 (6 bases). CDR3 length equals 13 residues. Deletions cut 11 bases from V and 2 bases from J, with 14 bases between. Germline CDR1 MNHEY, CDR2 SVGAGI. The CDR3 nucleotides read TGTGCCTCGGGGACTCCGAACACAGATACGCAGTATTTT. Translation: CASGTPNTDTQYF.

The rearrangement uses TRBV7-9 and TRBJ2-6; tentative D call: TRBD1 (6 bases). The ends were cut back, 6 bases at V and 0 bases at J, with 9 bases in the middle. The germline gives CDR1 SEHNR, CDR2 FQNEAQ (reference sequence). The CDR3 sequence is 15 residues long. The CDR3 bases are TGTGCCAGCAGATACAGGGACTCTGGGGCCAACGTCCTGACTTTC. Its protein product is CASRYRDSGANVLTF.

The rearrangement links TRBV6-5 to TRBJ2-7; TRBD1 aligns across 9 bases. The V and J ends lost 6 bases and 0 bases, in that order; junction bases with no gene match: 6. Germline CDR1 is MNHEY and CDR2 is SVGAGI. The length of the CDR3 is 15 residues. The DNA of the CDR3 is TGTGCCAGCAGAACAGGACAGGGGATCTCCTACGAGCAGTACTTC. This sequence encodes CASRTGQGISYEQYF.

The chain combines TRBV13 with TRBJ2-3, with 13 bases fitting TRBD2. This CDR3 region has 18 residues. V trimming: 4 bases; J trimming: 5 bases; junction bases outside the gene matches: 12. Germline V gene lookup returns CDR1 PRHDT and CDR2 FYEKMQ (reference sequence). CDR3 nucleotides: TGTGCCAGCAGCTCCACAAGCGCACGACTAGCGGGAGGAGATACGCAGTATTTT. Its translation is CASSSTSARLAGGDTQYF.

The sample holds one count of this clone. This sequence joins TRBV5-4 and TRBJ2-5; maybe TRBD2 (6 bases). CDR1 SGHNT and CDR2 YYREEE come from the germline V gene (reference sequence). This CDR3 region has 14 residues. With 2 bases removed from V and 0 bases from J, the gap between germline ends came to 8 bases. The DNA of the CDR3 is TGTGCCAGCAGCTTATCGGGGGACCAAGAGACCCAGTACTTC. It yields the protein CASSLSGDQETQYF.

J is TRBJ1-6 and V is TRBV27, with TRBD1 as a possible D gene (6 bases). There are 14 residues in the CDR3. V was cut by 7 bases and J by 9 bases, with 16 bases left in between. Germline V lookup: CDR1 MNHEY, CDR2 SMNVEV (reference sequence). CDR3 nucleotide sequence: TGTGCCAGCACCCCAGGGGATTTGAGTTCACCCCTCCACTTT. Translated, it gives CASTPGDLSSPLHF.

The gene calls are TRBV27 and TRBJ2-7; the D is unclear. This CDR3 has 16 amino acids. The germline V gene encodes CDR1 MNHEY and CDR2 SMNVEV (reference sequence). The ends were cut back, 4 bases at V and 0 bases at J, with 16 bases in the middle. Here the CDR3 DNA reads TGTGCCAGCAGTTATCGCCCGCAGGTTAGCTCCTACGAGCAGTACTTC. Its protein is CASSYRPQVSSYEQYF.

The rearrangement uses TRBV5-1 and TRBJ2-7, with a possible D match to TRBD2 (7 bases). Between the trimmed V and J ends, which lost 4 bases and 6 bases, there was a span of 17 bases. Germline assignment: CDR1 SGHRS and CDR2 YFSETQ. The CDR3 extends over 14 amino acids. The CDR3: CASSGGGLPLEQYF. The CDR3 DNA reads as TGCGCCAGCAGCGGAGGGGGACTACCTCTCGAGCAGTACTTC.

V is TRBV5-1 and J is TRBJ2-1; TRBD2 is a possible D gene (5 bases). Germline CDR1 and CDR2: SGHRS and YFSETQ. The CDR3 has 15 residues. Trimming took off 4 bases at V and 0 bases at J, with 11 bases between the two ends. CDR3 sequence reads: CASSPSGSSYNEQFF. The CDR3 DNA reads as TGCGCCAGCAGCCCGTCGGGGTCCTCCTACAATGAGCAGTTCTTC.